The clone carrying this TCR beta chain was picked up many times. Exclusion followed for patients with uncontrolled infection, other autoimmune disease, pregnancy or lactation. The investigators amplified TCR beta CDR3 regions from RNA transcripts. HTBI primers drove first-round RT-PCR of the TCR CDR3. Using its own MiXCR run on the multiplex PCR reads, TCRdb lists one record per CDR3 protein. The sample carries more than 600,000 distinct CDR3 sequences, about a sixth recorded once. This entry is derived from a study of T cells in Graves' hyperthyroidism and ophthalmopathy. This TCR came from a man aged 18 to 30 with Graves' hyperthyroidism. The sample taken for sequencing was blood.

CDR3 amino acids: CASSLGLAGGEQFF. Here the CDR3 DNA reads TGTGCCAGCAGCTTAGGACTAGCGGGAGGCGAGCAGTTCTTC. The rearrangement links TRBV7-3 to TRBJ2-1, with 14 nucleotides matching TRBD2. CDR3 length: 14 residues. Germline CDR1 reads SGHTA; CDR2 reads FQGTGA. V lost 2 bases, J lost 10 bases, and 1 base stayed unmatched.